This T cell receptor beta chain was sequenced for a study of T cells in Graves' hyperthyroidism and ophthalmopathy. This clonotype was detected only a few times. TCR beta CDR3 sequences were amplified from RNA transcripts. When the TCR CDR3 underwent first-round RT-PCR, the HTBI primer set was used. TCRdb analysed the multiplex PCR reads with MiXCR anew, one entry per CDR3 protein. The sample lists about 640,000 distinct CDR3 sequences; roughly 20% were seen once. At least 3 on the Clinical Activity Score was recorded for ophthalmopathy patients, who also had NOSPECS grade at least 4 and duration under 3 months. Uncontrolled infection, other autoimmune disease, pregnancy or lactation barred patients from enrollment. V lost 7 bases to trimming and J lost 4 bases, with 11 bases between them. This CDR3 has 11 residues. CDR1 and CDR2 (germline): SQVTM, ANQGSEA.

The V call is TRBV29-1, the J call TRBJ2-7, with D unclear. The TCR sequence derives from a man aged 25-40 years with Graves' ophthalmopathy. Sample: blood. In nucleotides, the CDR3 is TGCAGCGCGAAAGAGACATACGAGCAGTACTTC. Amino acid sequence: CSAKETYEQYF.